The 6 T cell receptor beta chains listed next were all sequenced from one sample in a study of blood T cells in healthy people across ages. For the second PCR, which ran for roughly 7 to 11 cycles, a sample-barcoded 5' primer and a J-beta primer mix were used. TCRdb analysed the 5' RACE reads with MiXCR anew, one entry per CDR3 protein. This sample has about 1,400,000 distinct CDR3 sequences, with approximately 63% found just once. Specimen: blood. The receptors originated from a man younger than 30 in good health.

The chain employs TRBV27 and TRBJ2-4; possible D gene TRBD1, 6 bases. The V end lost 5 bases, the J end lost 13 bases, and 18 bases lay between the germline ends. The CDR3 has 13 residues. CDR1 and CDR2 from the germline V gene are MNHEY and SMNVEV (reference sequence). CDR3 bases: TGTGCCAGCAGTGTTGGATTCAAGGGGGAGCAGTACTTC. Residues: CASSVGFKGEQYF.

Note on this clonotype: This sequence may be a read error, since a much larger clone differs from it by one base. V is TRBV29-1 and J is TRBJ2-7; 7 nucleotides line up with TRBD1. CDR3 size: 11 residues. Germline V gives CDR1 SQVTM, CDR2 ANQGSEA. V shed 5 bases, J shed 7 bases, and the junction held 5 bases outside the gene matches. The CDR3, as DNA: TGCAGCGTTTACAGGGGAGATGAGCAGTACTTC. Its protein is CSVYRGDEQYF.

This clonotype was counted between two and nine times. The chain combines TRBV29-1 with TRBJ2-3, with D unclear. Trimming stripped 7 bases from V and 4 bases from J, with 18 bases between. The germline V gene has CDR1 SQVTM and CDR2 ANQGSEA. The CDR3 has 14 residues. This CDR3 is CSARRTSRADTQYF. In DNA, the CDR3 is TGCAGCGCTCGTCGGACCTCCAGAGCAGATACGCAGTATTTT.

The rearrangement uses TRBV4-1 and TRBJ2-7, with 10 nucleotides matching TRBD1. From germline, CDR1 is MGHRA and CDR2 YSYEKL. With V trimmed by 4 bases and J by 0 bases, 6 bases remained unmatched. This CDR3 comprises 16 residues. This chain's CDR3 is CASSLRGQGSSYEQYF. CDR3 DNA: TGCGCCAGCAGCCTGAGGGGACAGGGGTCCTCCTACGAGCAGTACTTC.

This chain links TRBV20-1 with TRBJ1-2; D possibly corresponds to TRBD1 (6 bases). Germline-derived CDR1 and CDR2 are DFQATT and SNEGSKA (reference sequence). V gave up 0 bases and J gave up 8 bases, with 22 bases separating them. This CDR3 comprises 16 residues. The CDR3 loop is CSARDLQGPGPEGYTF. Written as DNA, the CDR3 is TGCAGTGCTAGAGATCTTCAGGGGCCGGGTCCAGAAGGCTACACCTTC.

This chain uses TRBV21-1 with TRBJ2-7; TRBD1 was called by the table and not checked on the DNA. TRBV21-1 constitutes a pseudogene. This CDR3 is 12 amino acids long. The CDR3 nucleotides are TGTGCCAGCAGGGGGACAAGGTACGAGCAGTACTTC. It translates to CASRGTRYEQYF.